These 18 T cell receptor beta chains came from one sample sequenced in a study of regulatory T cells in long-lasting Graves disease. In building TCR beta libraries, iRepertoire HTBI primers were used together with Arm-PCR of CDR3 regions. One entry per CDR3 protein, called by TCRdb with MiXCR from the multiplex PCR reads. The data hold about 460,000 distinct CDR3 sequences, with about 20% observed a single time. Time point specified: persistent/refractory GD, antithyroid drugs over 5 years with positive TRAb. The TCR library used RNA extracted from PBMCs. Sequencing was performed on peripheral blood mononuclear cells (PBMCs), taken when the disease was refractory, from a patient treated with antithyroid drugs. The receptors stem from a female donor with Graves disease.

The chain links TRBV30 to TRBJ1-5, with 8 bases aligning to TRBD1. Losses at the gene ends were 5 bases for V and 3 bases for J; bases not matched to a gene: 3. This CDR3 has 13 residues. Germline CDR1 is GTSNPN and CDR2 is SVGIG (reference sequence). The CDR3 DNA is TGTGCCTGGGGGACAGGAGACAATCAGCCCCAGCATTTT. It yields the protein CAWGTGDNQPQHF.

This clonotype was seen many times. This rearrangement joins TRBV6-5 to TRBJ2-5; a weak D match, TRBD2 (6 bases). CDR1 is MNHEY and CDR2 is SVGAGI in the germline V gene. The CDR3 is made up of 13 amino acids. The V end lost 4 bases, the J end lost 4 bases, and 10 bases lay between the germline ends. This CDR3 reads CASSWGVAETQYF. The CDR3 DNA follows: TGTGCCAGCAGTTGGGGGGTGGCAGAGACCCAGTACTTC.

As regards this clonotype: Mismatch with germline at one junction end may stem from a read error. The rearrangement uses TRBV30 and TRBJ1-4; D ambiguous. Germline CDR1 is GTSNPN and CDR2 is SVGIG (reference sequence). The CDR3 sequence is 13 residues long. The CDR3 DNA reads TGTGCCTGGACCCCCGCGGCTTGGGAAAAACTGCTTTTT. Translation gives CAWTPAAWEKLLF.

V and J are TRBV20-1 and TRBJ2-7; D call uncertain. CDR1 is DFQATT and CDR2 is SNEGSKA in the germline V gene (reference sequence). There are 15 residues in the CDR3. Trimming cost V 7 bases and J 2 bases, with 21 bases left between them. In DNA, the CDR3 is TGCAGTGGGGTAATGGTCAGTATCGTAGCCTACGAGCAGTACTTC. Translated: CSGVMVSIVAYEQYF.

This clonotype has a handful of counts. A read error is possible here, since a much larger clone lies one base away. The CDR3 protein is CASSKKGYEQYF. The CDR3 DNA is TGTGCCAGCAGCAAGAAAGGCTACGAGCAGTACTTC. The V call is TRBV7-8, the J call TRBJ2-7; D remains unclear. The ends were cut back, 5 bases at V and 3 bases at J, with 8 bases in the middle. CDR1 and CDR2 (germline): SGHVS, FQNEAQ. The CDR3 is 12 amino acids. Variable domain in full (rest from reference TRBV7-8 and TRBJ2-7): GAGVSQSPRYKVAKRGQDVALRCDPISGHVSLFWYQQALGQGPEFLTYFQNEAQLDKSGLPSDRFFAERPEGSVSTLKIQRTQQEDSAVYLCASSKKGYEQYFGPGTRLTVT.

V gene TRBV29-1 combines with J gene TRBJ1-2, with TRBD1 as a possible D gene (5 bases). This CDR3 region has 13 residues. V dropped 4 bases and J dropped 7 bases, with 16 bases sitting between them. CDR1 is SQVTM, CDR2 ANQGSEA, per germline. In nucleotides, the CDR3 is TGCAGCGTTGTCGCGGGGAGGGGAGGTGGCTACACCTTC. It encodes CSVVAGRGGGYTF.

Ten or more counts support this clonotype. V and J are TRBV28 and TRBJ1-1; tentatively, D is TRBD1 (6 bases). Between the trimmed V and J ends, which lost 2 bases and 1 base, there was a span of 17 bases. Germline V gene sequence: CDR1 MDHEN, CDR2 SYDVKM. The CDR3 contains 17 residues. CDR3 sequence (DNA): TGTGCCAGCAGTTTAGGGGTCAAGGGGGGGAAGAACACTGAAGCTTTCTTT. This encodes CASSLGVKGGKNTEAFF.

The sample holds a few counts of this clonotype. This chain's CDR3 is CASSIGGQKNYEQYF. Written as DNA, the CDR3 is TGTGCCAGCAGCATAGGGGGACAGAAAAACTACGAGCAGTACTTC. The chain joins TRBV7-2 to TRBJ2-7, with TRBD1 matching over 7 bases. V was pared by 5 bases and J by 3 bases, with 10 bases of the junction left unmatched. The CDR3 length is 15 residues. Germline assignment: CDR1 SGHTA and CDR2 FQGNSA.

As concerns this clonotype: Its ends do not fully match the called genes, so a read error is possible. This chain uses TRBV5-6 with TRBJ1-2, with D unresolved. Germline V lookup: CDR1 SGHDT, CDR2 YYEEEE. The length of the CDR3 is 15 residues. CDR3 region: CASRDSWETNYGYAF. The CDR3 nucleotides read TGTGCCAGCAGGGACTCCTGGGAGACTAACTATGGCTACGCCTTC. The entire variable domain, with the rest obtained from reference TRBV5-6 and TRBJ1-2, is as follows: DAGVTQSPTHLIKTRGQQVTLRCSPKSGHDTVSWYQQALGQGPQFIFQYYEEEERQRGNFPDRFSGHQFPNYSSELNVNALLLGDSALYLCASRDSWETNYGYAFGSGTRLTVV.

This clonotype was observed a handful of times. The chain couples TRBV30 to TRBJ1-6, with 9 bases matching TRBD1. CDR3 length: 12 residues. Germline trimming cut 8 bases from V and 6 bases from J; bases unmatched to any gene: 2. Germline CDR1 is GTSNPN and CDR2 is SVGIG (reference sequence). The CDR3 DNA is TGTGCCGGGGACAGGGTTAATTCACCCCTCCACTTT. This gives the protein CAGDRVNSPLHF. Drawing the rest from reference TRBV30 and TRBJ1-6, the complete variable domain is SQTIHQWPATLVQPVGSPLSLECTVEGTSNPNLYWYRQAAGRGLQLLFYSVGIGQISSEVPQNLSASRPQDRQFILSSKKLLLSDSGFYLCAGDRVNSPLHFGNGTRLTVT.

J is TRBJ2-2 and V is TRBV7-2, with 8 bases identical to TRBD1. The germline V gene encodes CDR1 SGHTA and CDR2 FQGNSA. This CDR3 spans 15 amino acids. The junction had 6 bases not matched to a gene; V was cut back by 2 bases and J by 7 bases. The CDR3: CASSLTMTGDGELFF. In nucleotides, the CDR3 is TGTGCCAGCAGCTTAACAATGACAGGGGACGGGGAGCTGTTTTTT.

The chain joins TRBV20-1 to TRBJ2-7, with 11 nucleotides matching TRBD2. The V segment lost 3 bases and the J segment 3 bases; nucleotides outside the gene matches: 7. Germline CDR1 is DFQATT and CDR2 is SNEGSKA (reference sequence). The CDR3 consists of 15 residues. The CDR3 region has the DNA TGCAGTGCTAGGATTGTAGCGGGGGGGCGCTACGAGCAGTACTTC. As protein: CSARIVAGGRYEQYF.

This clonotype appeared a few times. The chain carries TRBV6-2 or TRBV6-3 and TRBJ2-7, with a possible D match to TRBD1 (5 bases). Trimming removed 6 bases from V and 2 bases from J, with 11 bases in between. Germline V lookup: CDR1 MNHEY, CDR2 SVGEGT. The CDR3 length is 13 residues. In nucleotides, the CDR3 is TGTGCCAGCAGCCATGGACAAGCCTACGAGCAGTACTTC. Translating gives CASSHGQAYEQYF.

This clonotype was detected ten times or more. V gene TRBV6-5 combines with J gene TRBJ1-2; D is undetermined. The V end was cut by 2 bases, the J end by 6 bases, with 7 bases between. CDR1 is MNHEY and CDR2 is SVGAGI in the germline V gene. The CDR3 totals 12 residues. In nucleotides, the CDR3 is TGTGCCAGCAGTTACCCCGAAGATGGCTACACCTTC. As protein: CASSYPEDGYTF.

This clonotype came up a few times. CDR3: CASSPQGLAGDEQYF. The CDR3 region has the DNA TGTGCCAGCTCACCACAGGGACTAGCGGGAGACGAGCAGTACTTC. The chain has TRBV18 and TRBJ2-7, with 14 bases aligning to TRBD2. The germline CDR1 and CDR2 sequences are KGHSH and LQKENI. This CDR3 region has 15 residues. With 1 base clipped from V and 5 bases from J, the junction kept 1 base outside the gene matches. Together with reference TRBV18 and TRBJ2-7, the CDR3 gives the full variable domain: NAGVMQNPRHLVRRRGQEARLRCSPMKGHSHVYWYRQLPEEGLKFMVYLQKENIIDESGMPKERFSAEFPKEGPSILRIQQVVRGDSAAYFCASSPQGLAGDEQYFGPGTRLTVT.

This clonotype showed up many times. The chain is built from TRBV12-3 or TRBV12-4 and TRBJ2-7; a weak D match, TRBD2 (5 bases). V gave up 6 bases and J gave up 6 bases, with 12 bases separating them. The length of the CDR3 is 12 residues. CDR3 loop: CASRDMGVEQYF. CDR3 nucleotides: TGTGCCAGCAGGGATATGGGAGTCGAGCAGTACTTC.

The chain combines TRBV9 with TRBJ2-7; maybe TRBD1 (9 bases). V was trimmed by 3 bases and J by 4 bases, leaving 20 bases between them. The germline CDR1 and CDR2 sequences are SGDLS and YYNGEE. The CDR3 has 16 amino acids. The CDR3 loop reads CASSAGGDREWYEQYF. In DNA, the CDR3 is TGTGCCAGCAGCGCGGGGGGGGACAGGGAGTGGTACGAGCAGTACTTC.

This clonotype came up a few times. The chain couples TRBV9 to TRBJ2-5; either TRBD1 or TRBD2 may supply D (5 bases each). The CDR3 runs 15 residues. The V end was cut by 3 bases, the J end by 6 bases, with 18 bases between. The germline gives CDR1 SGDLS, CDR2 YYNGEE. CDR3 in DNA: TGTGCCAGCAGCGGGGGGACCCCAAGCGGACAGACCCAGTACTTC. Its translation is CASSGGTPSGQTQYF.